Below are 8 T cell receptor beta chains sequenced from a single sample in a study of T-cell memory formation after mild COVID-19. From the 5' RACE reads, TCRdb called clonotypes with MiXCR, one entry per CDR3 protein. The repertoire has approximately 210,000 distinct CDR3 sequences, around 27% of them found once; the top ten carry over 9.5%. Sequencing was carried out using PBMCs or a T cell subset sorted from them (not recorded which). The receptors derive from an adult woman who had mild COVID-19 (a few samples of this study predate the infection). Cell type and time point are not known.

The rearrangement links TRBV7-9 to TRBJ2-1, with D unresolved. CDR3 length: 13 residues. Germline CDR1 is SEHNR and CDR2 is FQNEAQ (reference sequence). Trimming cost V 1 base and J 10 bases, with 11 bases left between them. This CDR3 reads CASSLVGVREQFF. The CDR3 nucleotides are TGTGCCAGCAGCTTAGTTGGGGTCAGGGAGCAGTTCTTC.

J is TRBJ1-2 and V is TRBV12-3 or TRBV12-4; possibly TRBD1 for D (5 bases). The V end lost 6 bases, the J end lost 4 bases, and 21 bases lay between the germline ends. This CDR3 spans 16 amino acids. DNA for the CDR3: TGTGCCAGCAGCTTCTTCCTCGACCGGGGGATCTATGGCTACACCTTC. The encoded protein is CASSFFLDRGIYGYTF.

V usage is TRBV4-1 and J usage is TRBJ1-5; 8 positions match TRBD1. J gave up 4 bases and V 4 bases, and 6 bases lay outside the gene matches. Germline CDR1 reads MGHRA; CDR2 reads YSYEKL. CDR3 length: 15 residues. The CDR3 DNA follows: TGCGCCAGCAGCCGCGGACAGGGAATGAATCAGCCCCAGCATTTT. It codes for CASSRGQGMNQPQHF.

This chain uses TRBV5-1 with TRBJ1-2, with D possibly TRBD1 on 6 matching bases. The CDR3 is 13 amino acids. Trimming took 1 base from V and 6 from J, leaving 10 bases between them. CDR1 and CDR2 from the germline V gene are SGHRS and YFSETQ. The CDR3: CASSLTGMNGYTF. For the CDR3, the DNA is TGCGCCAGCAGCTTGACAGGGATGAATGGCTACACCTTC.

This clonotype was observed a handful of times. The gene calls are TRBV12-3 or TRBV12-4 and TRBJ1-1; D gene uncertain. This CDR3 comprises 12 residues. V lost 3 bases, J lost 3 bases, and 5 bases lay in between. CDR3 region: CASSFGYTEAFF. The CDR3 nucleotides are TGTGCCAGCAGTTTCGGGTACACTGAAGCTTTCTTT.

J is TRBJ2-1 and V is TRBV7-2; 7 bases align to TRBD2. J gave up 3 bases and V 0 bases, and 11 bases lay outside the gene matches. CDR3 length: 18 residues. Germline CDR1 is SGHTA and CDR2 is FQGNSA. The CDR3 loop is CASSLAVREFSGYNEQFF. The CDR3 nucleotides are TGTGCCAGCAGCTTAGCGGTGCGGGAGTTCTCGGGCTACAATGAGCAGTTCTTC.

This clonotype was detected a few times. The gene calls are TRBV4-3 and TRBJ2-7; no firm D call. Germline V gives CDR1 LGHNA, CDR2 YSLEER. The CDR3 is made up of 16 amino acids. Trimming removed 0 bases at V and 5 bases at J, with 17 bases between. The CDR3 spells CASSQDSGSVRDEQYF. The DNA for the CDR3 is TGCGCCAGCAGCCAAGATTCCGGGTCTGTTAGAGACGAGCAGTACTTC.

This clonotype was observed a handful of times. The V gene is TRBV24-1, the J gene TRBJ2-7; tentatively, D is TRBD2 (5 bases). The germline gives CDR1 KGHDR, CDR2 SFDVKD. CDR3 length: 13 residues. Trimming removed 4 bases at V and 9 bases at J, with 15 bases between. CDR3 sequence: CATSEGQEEGQYF. The CDR3 nucleotides read TGTGCCACCAGTGAAGGGCAGGAAGAGGGGCAGTACTTC.